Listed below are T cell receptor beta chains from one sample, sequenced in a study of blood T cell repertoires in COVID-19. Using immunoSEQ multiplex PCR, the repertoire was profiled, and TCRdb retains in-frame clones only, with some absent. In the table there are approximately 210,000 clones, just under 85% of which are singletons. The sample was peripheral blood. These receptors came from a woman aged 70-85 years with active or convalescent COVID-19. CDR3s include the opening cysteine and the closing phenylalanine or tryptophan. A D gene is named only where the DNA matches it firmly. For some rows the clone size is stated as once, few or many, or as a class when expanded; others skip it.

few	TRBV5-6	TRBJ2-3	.	CASSAGLGRTDTQYF	TGTGCCAGCAGCGCCGGACTGGGCCGCACAGATACGCAGTATTTT
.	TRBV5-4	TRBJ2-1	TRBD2	CASSLGGSGRWNEQFF	TGTGCCAGCAGCTTGGGGGGTAGCGGGAGGTGGAATGAGCAGTTCTTC
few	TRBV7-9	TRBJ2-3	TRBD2	CASSLVGSGRQGTQYF	TGTGCCAGCAGCTTAGTTGGTAGCGGGAGGCAGGGCACGCAGTATTTT
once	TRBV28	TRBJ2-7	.	CASRGSTTYEQYF	TGTGCCAGCAGGGGGAGTACTACCTACGAGCAGTACTTC
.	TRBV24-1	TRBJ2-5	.	CATSTSKGMGYQETQYF	TGTGCCACCAGTACATCAAAGGGGATGGGGTACCAAGAGACCCAGTACTTC
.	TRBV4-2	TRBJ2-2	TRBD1	CASSQGTGEVGELFF	TGTGCCAGCAGCCAAGGGACAGGGGAGGTCGGGGAGCTGTTTTTT
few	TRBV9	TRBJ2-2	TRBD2	CASSVNRVGLAGGPVEDGELFF	TGTGCCAGCAGCGTGAATAGGGTGGGACTAGCGGGAGGGCCAGTAGAGGACGGGGAGCTGTTTTTT
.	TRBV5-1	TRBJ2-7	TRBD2	CASSLGAGGEQYF	TGCGCCAGCAGCTTGGGTGCGGGAGGCGAGCAGTACTTC
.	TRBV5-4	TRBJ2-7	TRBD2	CASSLAGRAGGPHEQYF	TGTGCCAGCAGCTTGGCCGGGCGAGCGGGAGGGCCCCACGAGCAGTACTTC
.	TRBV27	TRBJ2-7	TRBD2	CASSPGLAGVYEQYF	TGTGCCAGCAGTCCGGGACTAGCGGGAGTGTACGAGCAGTACTTC
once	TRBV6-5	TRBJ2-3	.	CASSYYRESTQYF	TGTGCCAGCAGTTACTATCGGGAGAGTACGCAGTATTTT
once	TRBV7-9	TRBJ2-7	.	CASSSDRQTYEQYF	TGTGCCAGCAGCTCCGACAGGCAGACCTACGAGCAGTACTTC
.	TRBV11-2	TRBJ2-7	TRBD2	CASSLGGGSSYEQYF	TGTGCCAGCAGCTTAGGGGGCGGGAGCTCCTACGAGCAGTACTTC
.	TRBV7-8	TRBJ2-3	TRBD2	CASSLAGSSGSTDTQYF	TGTGCCAGCAGCTTAGCGGGGTCTAGCGGGAGCACAGATACGCAGTATTTT
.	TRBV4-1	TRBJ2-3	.	CASSPQSGGLMGADTQYF	TGCGCCAGCAGCCCCCAATCAGGGGGGCTTATGGGAGCAGATACGCAGTATTTT
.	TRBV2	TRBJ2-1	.	CASSDSNEQFF	TGTGCCAGCAGTGACTCCAATGAGCAGTTCTTC
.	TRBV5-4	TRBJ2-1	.	CASSLGTAAYNEQFF	TGTGCCAGCAGCTTGGGAACAGCAGCCTACAATGAGCAGTTCTTC
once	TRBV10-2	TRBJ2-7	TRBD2	CASSDSVSGGGFYEQYF	TGCGCCAGCAGTGATTCGGTCTCGGGAGGAGGTTTCTACGAGCAGTACTTC
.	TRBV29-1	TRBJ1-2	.	CSVEVTTSNYGYTF	TGCAGCGTTGAGGTCACAACCTCTAACTATGGCTACACCTTC
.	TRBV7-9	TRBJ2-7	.	CASRPMSQGRGQYF	TGTGCCAGCAGACCCATGTCACAGGGTCGTGGGCAGTACTTC
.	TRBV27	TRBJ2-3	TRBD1	CASSRDSTGVGTDTQYF	TGTGCCAGCAGCAGGGATTCGACAGGGGTAGGCACAGATACGCAGTATTTT
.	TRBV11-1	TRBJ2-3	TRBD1	CASSEQGAPGADTQYF	TGTGCCAGCAGCGAACAGGGGGCGCCCGGCGCAGATACGCAGTATTTT
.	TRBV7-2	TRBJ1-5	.	CASSRSASNQPQHF	TGTGCCAGCAGTAGGAGTGCGAGCAATCAGCCCCAGCATTTT
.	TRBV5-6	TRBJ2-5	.	CASSSDRQETQYF	TGTGCCAGCAGCTCGGACAGACAAGAGACCCAGTACTTC
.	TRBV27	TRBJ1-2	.	CASSLSNGYGYTF	TGTGCCAGCAGTTTATCGAACGGGTATGGCTACACCTTC
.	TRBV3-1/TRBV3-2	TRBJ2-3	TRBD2	CASSHRLAGTDTQYF	TGTGCCAGCAGCCATCGCCTAGCGGGCACAGATACGCAGTATTTT
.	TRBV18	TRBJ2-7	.	CASSPRRGGDEQYF	TGTGCCAGCTCACCAAGGCGGGGCGGGGACGAGCAGTACTTC
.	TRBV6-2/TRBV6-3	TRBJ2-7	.	CASSWRVSHEQYF	TGTGCCAGCAGTTGGCGGGTTTCACACGAGCAGTACTTC
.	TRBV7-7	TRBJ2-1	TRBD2	CASSFMASGSYNEQFF	TGTGCTAGCAGCTTTATGGCTAGCGGGAGCTACAATGAGCAGTTCTTC
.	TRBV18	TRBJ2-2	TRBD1	CASSPRDRGFTGELFF	TGTGCCAGCTCACCACGGGACAGGGGATTCACCGGGGAGCTGTTTTTT
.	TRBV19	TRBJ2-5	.	CASSRGGGLGETQYF	TGTGCCAGTAGTCGAGGAGGAGGACTGGGAGAGACCCAGTACTTC
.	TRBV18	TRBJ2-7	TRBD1	CASSLRTGGSYEQYF	TGTGCCAGCTCACTAAGGACAGGGGGCTCCTACGAGCAGTACTTC
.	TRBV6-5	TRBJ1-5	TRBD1	CASRGQSGSNQPQHF	TGTGCCAGCAGGGGACAGAGTGGAAGCAATCAGCCCCAGCATTTT
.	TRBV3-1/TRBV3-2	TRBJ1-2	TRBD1	CASSLGQLTNYGYTF	TGTGCCAGCAGCTTGGGACAGCTAACTAACTATGGCTACACCTTC
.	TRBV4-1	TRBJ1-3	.	CASSQESSGSWSGNTIYF	TGCGCCAGCAGCCAAGAATCGTCAGGGTCCTGGTCTGGAAACACCATATATTTT
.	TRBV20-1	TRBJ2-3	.	CSVTRGDTQYF	TGCAGTGTTACTAGAGGGGATACGCAGTATTTT
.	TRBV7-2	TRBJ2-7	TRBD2	CASGTAGGYEQYF	TGTGCCAGCGGCACAGCCGGGGGGTACGAGCAGTACTTC
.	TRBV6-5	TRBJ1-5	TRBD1	CASSKDRGRNQPQHF	TGTGCCAGCAGTAAGGACAGGGGGCGCAATCAGCCCCAGCATTTT
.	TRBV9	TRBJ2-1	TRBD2	CASSVELAGRNEQFF	TGTGCCAGCAGCGTAGAACTAGCGGGACGGAATGAGCAGTTCTTC
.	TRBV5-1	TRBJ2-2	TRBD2	CASGQRGDNTGELFF	TGCGCCAGCGGGCAGCGGGGGGATAACACCGGGGAGCTGTTTTTT
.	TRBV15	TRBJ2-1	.	CATSRGIVRDEQFF	TGTGCCACCAGCAGAGGAATTGTCAGGGATGAGCAGTTCTTC
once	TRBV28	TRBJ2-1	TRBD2	CASRPHAGREALEQFF	TGTGCCAGCAGGCCCCACGCGGGACGGGAGGCCCTTGAGCAGTTCTTC
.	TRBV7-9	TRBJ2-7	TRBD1	CASSSGQGPYEQYF	TGTGCCAGCAGCTCAGGACAGGGGCCCTACGAGCAGTACTTC
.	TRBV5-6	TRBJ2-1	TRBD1	CASSFIPGQDSYNEQFF	TGTGCCAGCAGCTTCATACCGGGACAGGATTCCTACAATGAGCAGTTCTTC
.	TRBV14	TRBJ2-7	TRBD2	CASSQELAGPYEQYF	TGTGCCAGCAGCCAAGAACTAGCGGGACCCTACGAGCAGTACTTC
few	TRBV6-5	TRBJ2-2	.	CATTAQVTGELFF	TGTGCCACCACAGCACAGGTCACCGGGGAGCTGTTTTTT
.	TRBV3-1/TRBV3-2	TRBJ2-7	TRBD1	CASSRYRDRVSYEQYF	TGTGCCAGCAGCCGATATCGGGACAGGGTCTCCTACGAGCAGTACTTC
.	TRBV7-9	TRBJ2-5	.	CASSLDGSQETQYF	TGTGCCAGCAGCTTAGATGGCAGTCAAGAGACCCAGTACTTC
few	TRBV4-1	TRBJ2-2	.	CASSHLNTGELFF	TGCGCCAGCAGCCACCTAAACACCGGGGAGCTGTTTTTT
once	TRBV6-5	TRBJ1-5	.	CASRRGIDQPQHF	TGTGCCAGCAGGCGGGGGATAGATCAGCCCCAGCATTTT
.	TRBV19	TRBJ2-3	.	CASSIRNRYTDTQYF	TGTGCCAGTAGTATACGGAACAGATACACAGATACGCAGTATTTT
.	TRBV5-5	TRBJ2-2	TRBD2	CASSLVLAGGTGELFF	TGTGCCAGCAGCTTGGTGCTAGCGGGAGGAACCGGGGAGCTGTTTTTT
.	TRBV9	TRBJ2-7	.	CASSVAPTVGRYEQYF	TGTGCCAGCAGCGTGGCCCCGACAGTTGGGCGGTACGAGCAGTACTTC
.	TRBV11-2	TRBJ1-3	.	CASSPQFSGNTIYF	TGTGCCAGCAGCCCACAGTTCTCTGGAAACACCATATATTTT
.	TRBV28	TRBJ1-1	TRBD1	CASRTDRAPNTEAFF	TGTGCCAGCAGGACGGACAGGGCCCCGAACACTGAAGCTTTCTTT